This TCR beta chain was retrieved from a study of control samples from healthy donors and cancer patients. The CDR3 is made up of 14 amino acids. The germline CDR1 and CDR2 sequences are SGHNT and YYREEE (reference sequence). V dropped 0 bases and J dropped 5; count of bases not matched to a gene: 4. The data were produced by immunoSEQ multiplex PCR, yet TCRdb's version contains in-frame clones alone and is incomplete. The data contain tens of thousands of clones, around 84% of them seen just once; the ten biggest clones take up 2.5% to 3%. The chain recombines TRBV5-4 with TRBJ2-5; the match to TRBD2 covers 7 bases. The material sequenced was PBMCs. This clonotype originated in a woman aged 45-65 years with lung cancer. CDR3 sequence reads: CASSLGGLEETQYF. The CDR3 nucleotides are TGTGCCAGCAGCTTGGGCGGACTAGAGGAGACCCAGTACTTC.